There are many counts of the clone carrying this TCR beta chain. The CDR3 length is 14 residues. Germline CDR1 is MNHNY and CDR2 is SVGAGI (reference sequence). Trimming stripped 6 bases from V and 6 bases from J, with 14 bases between. From the 5' RACE reads, TCRdb called clonotypes with MiXCR, one entry per CDR3 protein. The sample includes 250,000 or so distinct CDR3 sequences, over 3% seen only once; the top ten take 15% to 20%. The source of the sample is a study of T cells after yellow fever vaccination. The TCR was taken from a man aged 18 to 29 who received the YFV17D yellow fever vaccine. The V gene is TRBV6-6, the J gene TRBJ2-2; D is possibly TRBD1 (5 bases). The sequencing used PBMCs, collected 15 days after the yellow fever booster vaccination. The CDR3 coding sequence is TGTGCCAGCAGATCCAATCAGGGATCCGGGGAGCTGTTTTTT. Amino acid sequence: CASRSNQGSGELFF.